Listed below are T cell receptor beta chains from one sample, sequenced in a study of neurological immune-mediated disorders. MiXCR was run by TCRdb on the 5' RACE reads, yielding one entry per CDR3 protein. The data contain roughly 16,000 distinct CDR3 sequences, roughly 10% of them singletons. Sequenced sample: CD8+ T cells from blood. These receptors came from a man aged 45-65 years in good health. The conserved cysteine and the conserved F or W are not part of the CDR3 here. Fields, in order: clone size, V gene, J gene, CDR3 protein. Size is stated for part of the rows, as once, few or many counts, or as a class when the clone is expanded.

size: many
V: TRBV5-1
J: TRBJ1-5
CDR3: ASSRGPHQPQH

size: many
V: TRBV29-1
J: TRBJ2-7
CDR3: SVQTSGADYEQY

size: many
V: TRBV29-1
J: TRBJ2-3
CDR3: SVQPAGGVEQY

size: many
V: TRBV20-1
J: TRBJ1-1
CDR3: SARPGGWTEAF

size: many
V: TRBV4-1
J: TRBJ2-3
CDR3: ASSDGTSGSLDTQY

size: many
V: TRBV6-5
J: TRBJ1-1
CDR3: ASSRTGETEAF

size: many
V: TRBV30
J: TRBJ2-3
CDR3: AWSVSAGSTDTQY

size: many
V: TRBV9
J: TRBJ1-2
CDR3: ASSAGPLGYT

size: many
V: TRBV3-1
J: TRBJ2-2
CDR3: ASSLDNSGRVMVGELF

size: many
V: TRBV6-6
J: TRBJ1-1
CDR3: ASSPLWAEAF

size: .
V: TRBV20-1
J: TRBJ2-3
CDR3: SARLAGIYDTQY

size: few
V: TRBV10-3
J: TRBJ2-5
CDR3: AISEGLAETQETQY

size: many
V: TRBV27
J: TRBJ2-7
CDR3: ASSLSGRADEQY

size: .
V: TRBV6-4
J: TRBJ2-2
CDR3: ASSDATNTGELF

size: many
V: TRBV6-2/TRBV6-3
J: TRBJ2-2
CDR3: ASSYSTSGASSTGELF

size: many
V: TRBV20-1
J: TRBJ2-1
CDR3: SASEPLRGIYNEQF

size: .
V: TRBV7-9
J: TRBJ1-1
CDR3: ASSSLLGTGTNTEAF

size: many
V: TRBV18
J: TRBJ2-4
CDR3: ASSRIQLEEVAKNIQY

size: many
V: TRBV12-3/TRBV12-4
J: TRBJ2-1
CDR3: ASISAGTSGRAPYNEQF

size: few
V: TRBV28
J: TRBJ2-3
CDR3: ASSLSGLVATQY

size: many
V: TRBV6-5
J: TRBJ2-7
CDR3: ASSYSRHLYEQY